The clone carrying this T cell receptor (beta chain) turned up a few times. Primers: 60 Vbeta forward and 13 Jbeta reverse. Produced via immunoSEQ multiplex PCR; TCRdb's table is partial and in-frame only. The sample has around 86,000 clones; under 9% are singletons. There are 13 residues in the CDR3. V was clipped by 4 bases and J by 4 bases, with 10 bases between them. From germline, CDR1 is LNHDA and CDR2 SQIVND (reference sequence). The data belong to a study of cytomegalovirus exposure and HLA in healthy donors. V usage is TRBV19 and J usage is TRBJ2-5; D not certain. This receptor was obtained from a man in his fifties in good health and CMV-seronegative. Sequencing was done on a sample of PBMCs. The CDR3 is CASSTHPGETQYF. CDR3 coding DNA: TGTGCCAGTAGTACCCACCCGGGAGAGACCCAGTACTTC.